The 6 T cell receptor beta chains below come from one sample, sequenced in a study of PD-1 blockade in classical Hodgkin lymphoma. TCRdb's copy holds only in-frame clones and misses some; the assay was immunoSEQ multiplex PCR. The profile shows tens of thousands of clones, 85% to 90% of them singletons. There was relapse after autologous stem cell transplantation in every patient, and there was variation in brentuximab vedotin exposure. Here the sequenced sample was peripheral blood mononuclear cells (PBMCs), taken at baseline. These receptors all stem from a human donor with classical Hodgkin lymphoma.

The chain recombines TRBV5-1 with TRBJ1-4; D is perhaps TRBD1 (5 bases). From germline, CDR1 is SGHRS and CDR2 YFSETQ. Trimming took off 0 bases at V and 7 bases at J, with 13 bases between the two ends. This CDR3 region has 15 residues. CDR3: CASSLDGTRREKLFF. The CDR3 region has the DNA TGCGCCAGCAGCTTGGATGGGACCCGCCGTGAAAAACTGTTTTTT.

This sequence joins TRBV20-1 and TRBJ1-1; D not certain. Germline assignment: CDR1 DFQATT and CDR2 SNEGSKA (reference sequence). The CDR3 sequence is 11 residues long. V lost 5 bases and J 7 bases, leaving 11 bases between the germline ends. The CDR3 reads CSAPSSGEAFF. For the CDR3, the DNA is TGCAGTGCTCCGAGTTCGGGTGAAGCTTTCTTT.

The gene calls are TRBV6-1 and TRBJ2-7, with D perhaps matching TRBD1 or TRBD2 (5 bases each). Germline lookup yields CDR1 MNHNS and CDR2 SASEGT. Trimming took 0 bases from V and 2 from J, leaving 17 bases between them. This CDR3 is built from 17 residues. The CDR3 sequence: CASSEALRDGSTYEQYF. CDR3 nucleotide sequence: TGTGCCAGCAGTGAAGCGCTTCGGGACGGATCGACCTACGAGCAGTACTTC.

The chain combines TRBV7-9 with TRBJ1-1; no firm D call. CDR1 SEHNR and CDR2 FQNEAQ come from the germline V gene (reference sequence). Trimming removed 4 bases at V and 2 bases at J, with 11 bases between. This CDR3 has 14 amino acids. This CDR3 is CASSSIRGNTEAFF. The DNA of the CDR3 is TGTGCCAGCAGCTCTATTCGTGGAAACACTGAAGCTTTCTTT. Filled out from reference TRBV7-9 and TRBJ1-1, the complete variable domain reads DTGVSQNPRHKITKRGQNVTFRCDPISEHNRLYWYRQTLGQGPEFLTYFQNEAQLEKSRLLSDRFSAERPKGSFSTLEIQRTEQGDSAMYLCASSSIRGNTEAFFGQGTRLTVV.

The chain employs TRBV7-8 and TRBJ1-4; D is uncertain. CDR3 length: 12 residues. The V end lost 1 base, the J end lost 5 bases, and 2 bases lay between the germline ends. CDR1 and CDR2 (germline): SGHVS, FQNEAQ. The CDR3 sequence: CASSLGNEKLFF. The CDR3 region has the DNA TGTGCCAGCAGCTTAGGGAATGAAAAACTGTTTTTT.

This clone was recorded once. The J gene is TRBJ1-1, the V gene TRBV5-1, with a possible D match to TRBD1 (5 bases). The germline gives CDR1 SGHRS, CDR2 YFSETQ. The CDR3 sequence is 15 residues long. Trimming took off 2 bases at V and 1 base at J, with 12 bases between the two ends. The CDR3 region has the DNA TGCGCCAGCAGCTTTGCCGGGACCGCGAACACTGAAGCTTTCTTT. Its protein product is CASSFAGTANTEAFF.